The 32 T cell receptor beta chains below come from one sample, sequenced in a study of cytomegalovirus exposure and HLA in healthy donors. PCR used 60 Vbeta primers and 13 Jbeta primers. The assay was immunoSEQ multiplex PCR, and TCRdb's table has in-frame clones only and misses some. The sample lists about 180,000 clones; roughly 80% were seen once. The sequencing input was PBMCs. The receptors here all came from a man in his forties in good health and CMV-seronegative.

The CDR3 loop reads CASSLSGVNYGYTF. The CDR3 DNA follows: TGTGCCAGCAGTTTATCAGGGGTAAACTATGGCTACACCTTC. The genes are TRBV28 and TRBJ1-2, with D perhaps matching TRBD1 (6 bases). V was shortened by 1 base and J by 2 bases, with 8 bases between the two germline ends. This CDR3 has 14 residues. Germline CDR1 is MDHEN and CDR2 is SYDVKM.

The chain employs TRBV6-5 and TRBJ1-2; no clear D gene. V lost 5 bases, J lost 4 bases, and 11 bases lay in between. Per germline, CDR1 MNHEY and CDR2 SVGAGI. This CDR3 comprises 13 residues. CDR3 region: CASSPREGYGYTF. The CDR3 nucleotides are TGTGCCAGCAGTCCCCGTGAGGGCTATGGCTACACCTTC.

The chain uses TRBV5-1 and TRBJ1-3; D unresolved. The germline V gene encodes CDR1 SGHRS and CDR2 YFSETQ. V was trimmed by 0 bases and J by 4 bases, leaving 14 bases between them. CDR3 length equals 16 residues. CDR3 loop: CASSLAPEAGGNTIYF. The CDR3 DNA reads TGCGCCAGCAGCTTGGCCCCGGAAGCGGGGGGAAACACCATATATTTT.

V usage is TRBV29-1 and J usage is TRBJ1-2; a possible D gene is TRBD1 (5 bases). In germline, CDR1 is SQVTM, CDR2 ANQGSEA. The CDR3 covers 13 residues. V lost 6 bases to trimming and J lost 0 bases, with 11 bases between them. This CDR3 reads CSVATASNYGYTF. CDR3 in DNA: TGCAGCGTCGCGACAGCGTCTAACTATGGCTACACCTTC.

The V and J genes are TRBV25-1 and TRBJ2-7; possible D gene TRBD2, 6 bases. V was clipped by 4 bases and J by 3 bases, with 16 bases between them. The CDR3 consists of 15 residues. The germline CDR1 and CDR2 sequences are MGHDK and SYGVNS. The CDR3 region has the DNA TGTGCCAGCAGTGCGTCCCGGGACTCCCGCTACGAGCAGTACTTC. It yields the protein CASSASRDSRYEQYF.

The chain links TRBV7-9 to TRBJ1-6; the D is unclear. Trimming shortened V by 3 bases and J by 0 bases, and 3 bases separated the two germline ends. The CDR3 has 14 amino acids. Germline-derived CDR1 and CDR2 are SEHNR and FQNEAQ (reference sequence). CDR3 bases: TGTGCCAGCAGCTTTAGCTCCTATAATTCACCCCTCCACTTT. Its translation is CASSFSSYNSPLHF.

The V call is TRBV10-3, the J call TRBJ1-5, with a weak D call TRBD1 (6 bases). Trimming shortened V by 10 bases and J by 7 bases, and 17 bases separated the two germline ends. CDR3 length equals 13 residues. Germline V CDR1 and CDR2: ENHRY, SYGVKD. Here the CDR3 reads CATRGGIGQPQHF. The CDR3 DNA reads as TGTGCCACCAGAGGGGGTATTGGCCAGCCCCAGCATTTT.

This chain connects TRBV5-4 to TRBJ1-1, with D hard to call. V dropped 0 bases and J dropped 1 base, with 13 bases sitting between them. There are 16 residues in the CDR3. Germline V CDR1 and CDR2: SGHNT, YYREEE (reference sequence). The CDR3 coding sequence is TGTGCCAGCAGCTTGGGTGGTAGAGCGGCGAACACTGAAGCTTTCTTT. Its translation: CASSLGGRAANTEAFF.

The CDR3 here is CASSVEGGRQPQHF. CDR3 in DNA: TGTGCCAGCAGCGTAGAAGGGGGCCGTCAGCCCCAGCATTTT. The chain is built from TRBV9 and TRBJ1-5, with 7 positions matching TRBD1. V shed 0 bases, J shed 6 bases, and the junction held 3 bases outside the gene matches. The CDR3 spans 14 residues. CDR1 SGDLS and CDR2 YYNGEE come from the germline V gene.

This clone was detected a few times. The CDR3 DNA follows: TGTGCTAGTGGTTTTTCGGGATCGAGCAACAAGTACTTC. Translated: CASGFSGSSNKYF. The chain combines TRBV12-5 with TRBJ2-7, with D perhaps matching TRBD2 (5 bases). This CDR3 spans 13 amino acids. The germline V gene has CDR1 LGHNT and CDR2 FRNRAP. V was clipped by 3 bases and J by 11 bases, with 17 bases between them.

V gene TRBV10-3 combines with J gene TRBJ1-4; possible D gene TRBD1, 6 bases. The CDR3 consists of 15 residues. The germline CDR1 and CDR2 sequences are ENHRY and SYGVKD. V was pared by 5 bases and J by 8 bases, with 18 bases between. The CDR3 here is CAISPFGTTAEKLFF. DNA for the CDR3: TGTGCCATCAGTCCCTTCGGGACAACGGCGGAAAAACTGTTTTTT.

The chain links TRBV21-1 to TRBJ2-5; the table's D call TRBD1 went unverified against the DNA. TRBV21-1 is shown as a pseudogene. The CDR3 loop spans 15 amino acids. The CDR3 DNA is TGTGCCAGCAGCACCGCTTGGGCCGCCCCCCACGACCAGTACTTC. This codes for CASSTAWAAPHDQYF.

The chain combines TRBV7-9 with TRBJ2-2; TRBD1 might be the D (6 bases). CDR1 and CDR2 from the germline V gene are SEHNR and FQNEAQ (reference sequence). The CDR3 length is 15 residues. V was shortened by 4 bases and J by 0 bases, with 9 bases between the two germline ends. The CDR3 reads CASSSQGPNTGELFF. The CDR3 DNA follows: TGTGCCAGCAGCTCCCAGGGGCCGAACACCGGGGAGCTGTTTTTT.

J is TRBJ2-5 and V is TRBV5-1, with TRBD1 identical over 7 bases. Germline trimming cut 4 bases from V and 1 base from J; bases unmatched to any gene: 4. CDR1 is SGHRS and CDR2 is YFSETQ in the germline V gene. The CDR3 length is 14 residues. The CDR3 DNA reads as TGCGCCAGCAGCCAGGGACAGCCCCAAGAGACCCAGTACTTC. Its protein is CASSQGQPQETQYF. Drawing the rest from reference TRBV5-1 and TRBJ2-5, the complete variable domain is KAGVTQTPRYLIKTRGQQVTLSCSPISGHRSVSWYQQTPGQGLQFLFEYFSETQRNKGNFPGRFSGRQFSNSRSEMNVSTLELGDSALYLCASSQGQPQETQYFGPGTRLLVL.

J is TRBJ2-7 and V is TRBV11-2; TRBD1 aligns across 7 bases. This CDR3 spans 14 amino acids. V gave up 0 bases and J gave up 7 bases; unmatched junction bases: 6. Germline CDR1 reads SGHAT; CDR2 reads FQNNGV. CDR3 DNA: TGTGCCAGCAGCTTAGAGCGACCGGGACAGGAGCAGTACTTC. It translates to CASSLERPGQEQYF. Based on the CDR3 plus reference TRBV11-2 and TRBJ2-7, the full variable domain is EAGVAQSPRYKIIEKRQSVAFWCNPISGHATLYWYQQILGQGPKLLIQFQNNGVVDDSQLPKDRFSAERLKGVDSTLKIQPAKLEDSAVYLCASSLERPGQEQYFGPGTRLTVT.

The V and J genes are TRBV25-1 and TRBJ2-2, with 7 positions matching TRBD1. V lost 3 bases and J lost 3; bases outside the gene matches: 7. Germline V gene lookup returns CDR1 MGHDK and CDR2 SYGVNS. This CDR3 is 16 amino acids long. The CDR3 spells CASSEGAGGYTGELFF. CDR3 bases: TGTGCCAGCAGTGAGGGAGCAGGGGGATACACCGGGGAGCTGTTTTTT.

This chain links TRBV5-6 with TRBJ2-3; 9 bases fit TRBD2. The V segment lost 4 bases and the J segment 4 bases; nucleotides outside the gene matches: 4. Germline lookup yields CDR1 SGHDT and CDR2 YYEEEE. This CDR3 has 14 amino acids. This CDR3 is CASSRGGAPDTQYF. The CDR3, as DNA: TGTGCCAGCAGCCGCGGGGGGGCCCCAGATACGCAGTATTTT. The full variable domain, in which reference TRBV5-6 and TRBJ2-3 provide the parts outside the CDR3, is DAGVTQSPTHLIKTRGQQVTLRCSPKSGHDTVSWYQQALGQGPQFIFQYYEEEERQRGNFPDRFSGHQFPNYSSELNVNALLLGDSALYLCASSRGGAPDTQYFGPGTRLTVL.

This sequence joins TRBV19 and TRBJ1-5; unclear D gene. Deletions cut 7 bases from V and 1 base from J, with 17 bases between. Germline CDR1 LNHDA, CDR2 SQIVND (reference sequence). The CDR3 spans 16 residues. CDR3 sequence reads: CASKWQVGESNQPQHF. The CDR3 nucleotides are TGTGCCAGTAAGTGGCAGGTGGGAGAGAGCAATCAGCCCCAGCATTTT.

The CDR3 nucleotides read TGTGCCAGCACCTACGGGGGACGGAGGACTGAAGCTTTCTTT. It is translated as CASTYGGRRTEAFF. The chain recombines TRBV6-6 with TRBJ1-1; D may be TRBD1 (5 bases). Germline V gene sequence: CDR1 MNHNY, CDR2 SVGAGI (reference sequence). CDR3 length equals 14 residues. V dropped 7 bases and J dropped 5 bases, with 17 bases sitting between them.

The rearrangement joins TRBV7-9 to TRBJ2-7; D is perhaps TRBD1 (6 bases). The V end lost 5 bases, the J end lost 3 bases, and 11 bases lay between the germline ends. In germline, CDR1 is SEHNR, CDR2 FQNEAQ (reference sequence). The CDR3 consists of 13 residues. The CDR3 spells CASSRTDNYEQYF. The CDR3 DNA sequence: TGTGCCAGCAGCCGGACAGATAACTACGAGCAGTACTTC.

The V gene is TRBV6-1, the J gene TRBJ2-5, with a tentative D call TRBD2 (7 bases). There are 15 residues in the CDR3. The germline gives CDR1 MNHNS, CDR2 SASEGT. The V gene lost 5 bases and the J gene lost 2 bases, with 15 bases spanning the gap. The CDR3 DNA follows: TGTGCCAGCAGTCAAAGAGGGGGAGGGCAAGAGACCCAGTACTTC. Protein sequence: CASSQRGGGQETQYF.

The J gene is TRBJ1-1, the V gene TRBV27, with D tentatively TRBD1 (5 bases). CDR1 MNHEY and CDR2 SMNVEV come from the germline V gene (reference sequence). V dropped 5 bases and J dropped 1 base, with 11 bases sitting between them. The CDR3 runs 14 residues. The CDR3 nucleotides read TGTGCCAGCAGTCCCCCCGACAGGAACACTGAAGCTTTCTTT. This sequence encodes CASSPPDRNTEAFF.

This rearrangement joins TRBV11-2 to TRBJ1-6; TRBD1 matches at 10 bases. CDR3 length equals 15 residues. Germline assignment: CDR1 SGHAT and CDR2 FQNNGV. V shed 3 bases and J 8 bases; nucleotides not matched to a gene: 4. This CDR3 reads CASSLGTGVDSPLHF. Written as DNA, the CDR3 is TGTGCCAGCAGCTTGGGGACAGGGGTTGATTCACCCCTCCACTTT.

The rearrangement joins TRBV4-3 to TRBJ1-2; D is perhaps TRBD1 (6 bases). Germline CDR1 reads LGHNA; CDR2 reads YSLEER. Trimming shortened V by 0 bases and J by 4 bases, and 12 bases separated the two germline ends. This CDR3 comprises 15 residues. The CDR3 nucleotides read TGCGCCAGCAGCCAAGAGGCCGACAGGAGCTATGGCTACACCTTC. Translating it yields CASSQEADRSYGYTF.

The chain joins TRBV5-5 to TRBJ2-3; 9 bases align to TRBD1. V dropped 5 bases and J dropped 4; count of bases not matched to a gene: 2. CDR1 and CDR2 from the germline V gene are SGHKS and YYEKEE (reference sequence). The CDR3 extends over 13 amino acids. DNA for the CDR3: TGTGCCAGCAGAAGGACAGGGGCAGATACGCAGTATTTT. It is translated as CASRRTGADTQYF. Supplemented by reference TRBV5-5 and TRBJ2-3, the full variable domain reads DAGVTQSPTHLIKTRGQQVTLRCSPISGHKSVSWYQQVLGQGPQFIFQYYEKEERGRGNFPDRFSARQFPNYSSELNVNALLLGDSALYLCASRRTGADTQYFGPGTRLTVL.

This chain uses TRBV11-3 with TRBJ1-1, with a tentative D call TRBD1 (5 bases). V lost 5 bases, J lost 1 base, and 14 bases lay in between. The CDR3 loop spans 15 amino acids. Looked up from germline, CDR1 is SGHNT and CDR2 is YENEEA. DNA for the CDR3: TGTGCCAGCAGCCCTAGACAGTTTGGGAACACTGAAGCTTTCTTT. This sequence encodes CASSPRQFGNTEAFF.

V is TRBV2 and J is TRBJ1-5; D unresolved. Germline values: CDR1 SNHLY, CDR2 FYNNEI. There are 21 residues in the CDR3. Deletions cut 7 bases from V and 0 bases from J, with 31 bases between. This chain's CDR3 is CASNAGPNAKTQAPSNQPQHF. CDR3 DNA sequence: TGTGCCAGCAACGCCGGCCCCAACGCCAAAACTCAGGCGCCTAGCAATCAGCCCCAGCATTTT.

The J gene is TRBJ2-1, the V gene TRBV5-1, with 9 bases identical to TRBD2. V gave up 0 bases and J gave up 8 bases; unmatched junction bases: 9. CDR1 and CDR2 (germline): SGHRS, YFSETQ. This CDR3 region has 16 residues. Here the CDR3 DNA reads TGCGCCAGCAGCTTGGTTAGCGGGGGAAGTAGCTATGAGCAGTTCTTC. This encodes CASSLVSGGSSYEQFF.

The V and J genes are TRBV7-2 and TRBJ1-5, with D perhaps TRBD1 (6 bases). The V and J ends lost 1 base and 7 bases respectively, with 11 bases between them. Germline-derived CDR1 and CDR2 are SGHTA and FQGNSA. The CDR3 length is 14 residues. The CDR3 coding sequence is TGTGCCAGCAGCTTAGTCAGGGGACGACAGCCCCAGCATTTT. As protein: CASSLVRGRQPQHF.

In its sample, this clone was seen once. The chain uses TRBV19 and TRBJ2-7, with TRBD1 matching 7 bases. Germline CDR1 is LNHDA and CDR2 is SQIVND (reference sequence). The V gene end was trimmed by 5 bases and the J gene end by 0 bases; junction bases not matched to a gene: 7. The CDR3 has 15 residues. The CDR3 protein is CASSQGQSSSYEQYF. The CDR3 nucleotides are TGTGCCAGTAGTCAGGGACAGTCTAGCTCCTACGAGCAGTACTTC.

This clone has just a few counts. V and J are TRBV7-3 and TRBJ2-1; D gene ambiguous. The V gene lost 5 bases and the J gene lost 10 bases, with 12 bases spanning the gap. CDR3 length: 12 residues. CDR1 is SGHTA and CDR2 is FQGTGA in the germline V gene. The CDR3 reads CASSLPNGEQFF. In DNA form, the CDR3 reads TGTGCCAGCAGCCTGCCCAACGGGGAGCAGTTCTTC. Based on the CDR3 plus reference TRBV7-3 and TRBJ2-1, the full variable domain is GAGVSQTPSNKVTEKGKYVELRCDPISGHTALYWYRQSLGQGPEFLIYFQGTGAADDSGLPNDRFFAVRPEGSVSTLKIQRTERGDSAVYLCASSLPNGEQFFGPGTRLTVL.

This clone was recorded once. This chain connects TRBV18 to TRBJ2-2, with D possibly TRBD1 on 6 matching bases. Trimming removed 3 bases from V and 5 bases from J, with 16 bases in between. The CDR3 runs 16 residues. Germline V CDR1 and CDR2: KGHSH, LQKENI. The CDR3 region is CASSPTGHPGTGELFF. The CDR3 DNA reads as TGTGCCAGCTCACCTACGGGACACCCTGGGACCGGGGAGCTGTTTTTT.